Following are 26 T cell receptor beta chains from one sample sequenced in a study of low-dose radiotherapy and immunotherapy resistance in tumors. Priming of first-strand cDNA relied on TRAV- and TRBV-specific primers (covering alpha and beta chains). Amplification of TCRs used a constant-region primer and V-primer adapter for around 19 PCR cycles. TCRdb reprocessed the reads via MiXCR and lists one record per CDR3 protein. The profile shows approximately 11,000 distinct CDR3 sequences, around half of them singletons. These receptors were collected from a human donor with advanced metastatic prostate, ovarian, gallbladder or colorectal cancer (not recorded which). This table probably holds off-target reads from a library built for another chain.

V is TRBV28 and J is TRBJ2-3, with D perhaps TRBD1 or TRBD2 (5 bases each). CDR1 MDHEN and CDR2 SYDVKM come from the germline V gene. V shed 3 bases and J shed 4 bases, with 23 bases lying between them. CDR3 size: 18 residues. The CDR3 spells CASSFFSTRLRGADTQYF. The CDR3, as DNA: TGTGCCAGCAGTTTCTTCTCAACGCGCCTCAGAGGGGCAGATACGCAGTATTTT.

CDR3: CARTWQAVSYEQYF. In DNA, the CDR3 is TGTGCCAGGACCTGGCAGGCGGTCTCCTACGAGCAGTACTTC. V is TRBV21-1 and J is TRBJ2-7. TRBV21-1 is classified as a pseudogene. The CDR3 is made up of 14 amino acids.

This clonotype was counted between two and nine times. The rearrangement uses TRBV28 and TRBJ2-5; D unclear. This CDR3 is 11 amino acids long. Germline V gene sequence: CDR1 MDHEN, CDR2 SYDVKM. Trimming removed 3 bases from V and 12 bases from J, with 11 bases in between. CDR3 bases: TGTGCCAGCAGTTTTAGGTCGTGGGAGTACTTC. As protein: CASSFRSWEYF.

This chain links TRBV5-6 with TRBJ2-2; D may correspond to TRBD1 or TRBD2 (6 bases each). The germline V gene has CDR1 SGHDT and CDR2 YYEEEE. The CDR3 runs 15 residues. V was pared by 5 bases and J by 0 bases, with 11 bases between. The CDR3 DNA sequence: TGTGCCAGCAGACCCCGGGGGCCGAACACCGGGGAGCTGTTTTTT. Amino acids: CASRPRGPNTGELFF.

The table lists this clonotype with a few counts. The chain is built from TRBV10-3 and TRBJ2-7; TRBD1 aligns across 7 bases. The CDR3 sequence is 14 residues long. Trimming at V came to 7 bases and at J to 3 bases, leaving 9 bases not matched to a gene. CDR1 and CDR2 (germline): ENHRY, SYGVKD. The CDR3 sequence is CAIKRQGLVYEQYF. The DNA of the CDR3 is TGTGCCATCAAAAGACAGGGATTAGTCTACGAGCAGTACTTC.

V usage is TRBV5-1 and J usage is TRBJ1-1; the D is unclear. This CDR3 has 11 residues. Germline CDR1 and CDR2: SGHRS and YFSETQ. V was trimmed by 4 bases and J by 2 bases, leaving 3 bases between them. The CDR3 sequence is CASSGNTEAFF. The CDR3 DNA sequence: TGCGCCAGCAGCGGAAACACTGAAGCTTTCTTT.

This chain's CDR3 is CSARDRASYEQYF. The DNA of the CDR3 is TGCAGTGCTAGAGACAGGGCTTCCTACGAGCAGTACTTC. The gene calls are TRBV20-1 and TRBJ2-7; D perhaps matches TRBD1 (5 bases). Between the trimmed V and J ends, which lost 0 bases and 1 base, there was a span of 7 bases. Looked up from germline, CDR1 is DFQATT and CDR2 is SNEGSKA (reference sequence). The CDR3 contains 13 residues.

The J gene is TRBJ2-6, the V gene TRBV20-1; TRBD1 is a possible D gene (6 bases). The CDR3 contains 15 residues. Germline CDR1 reads DFQATT; CDR2 reads SNEGSKA (reference sequence). The DNA of the CDR3 is TGCAGAGCACGAACAGGGTTTTCTGGGGCCAACGTCCTGACTTTC. This codes for CRARTGFSGANVLTF.

This sequence joins TRBV6-5 and TRBJ2-7; a possible D gene is TRBD2 (5 bases). The CDR3 has 13 residues. V lost 5 bases and J 6 bases, leaving 14 bases between the germline ends. Germline assignment: CDR1 MNHEY and CDR2 SVGAGI. The CDR3 DNA reads TGTGCCAGCAGTGGACCACTAGATTCCGAGCAGTACTTC. Translated: CASSGPLDSEQYF.

This clonotype was detected a few times. The chain is built from TRBV28 and TRBJ2-1; 7 positions match TRBD1. This CDR3 has 14 amino acids. With 5 bases clipped from V and 8 bases from J, the junction kept 9 bases outside the gene matches. In germline, CDR1 is MDHEN, CDR2 SYDVKM. In DNA, the CDR3 is TGTGCCAGCAGTACCTCAGGGGGAAGGTATGAGCAGTTCTTC. It codes for CASSTSGGRYEQFF.

This clonotype was found a few times. This chain links TRBV5-1 with TRBJ2-7; D possibly uses TRBD1 or TRBD2 (5 bases each). The CDR3 spans 16 residues. Trimming cost V 0 bases and J 5 bases, with 18 bases left between them. Germline loops: CDR1 SGHRS, CDR2 YFSETQ. The CDR3 protein is CASSLGWGKRLDEQYF. In DNA, the CDR3 is TGCGCCAGCAGCTTGGGCTGGGGGAAGAGGCTGGACGAGCAGTACTTC.

The V and J genes are TRBV9 and TRBJ2-7; 9 nucleotides align to TRBD2. CDR1 is SGDLS and CDR2 is YYNGEE in the germline V gene. The CDR3 runs 14 residues. J lost 2 bases, V lost 2 bases, and 2 bases had no gene match. The CDR3 reads CASSVSSGTYEQYF. The CDR3 DNA reads as TGTGCCAGCAGCGTCTCTAGCGGGACCTACGAGCAGTACTTC.

The chain recombines TRBV19 with TRBJ2-3; D remains ambiguous. Looked up from germline, CDR1 is LNHDA and CDR2 is SQIVND (reference sequence). V lost 4 bases and J lost 2, with 4 bases in between. CDR3 length: 12 residues. CDR3 sequence (DNA): TGTGCCAGTAGTAGCTACACAGATACGCAGTATTTT. It yields the protein CASSSYTDTQYF.

The chain carries TRBV10-3 and TRBJ2-1, with D perhaps TRBD2 (5 bases). V lost 2 bases and J lost 7, with 18 bases in between. This CDR3 spans 16 amino acids. From germline, CDR1 is ENHRY and CDR2 SYGVKD. CDR3 nucleotide sequence: TGTGCCATCAGTGAGCCGGGTAAACTAGTCTCGAATGAGCAGTTCTTC. Encoded protein: CAISEPGKLVSNEQFF.

The chain carries TRBV5-1 and TRBJ2-2; D is unresolved. This CDR3 region has 13 residues. Trimming removed 5 bases from V and 0 bases from J, with 5 bases in between. Germline CDR1 and CDR2: SGHRS and YFSETQ. In DNA form, the CDR3 reads TGCGCCAGCAGGCCTACGAACACCGGGGAGCTGTTTTTT. Encoded protein: CASRPTNTGELFF.

In this sample, this clonotype turned up a few times. The gene calls are TRBV2 and TRBJ1-1; D is perhaps TRBD1 (6 bases). This CDR3 has 13 residues. V shed 6 bases and J shed 4 bases, with 12 bases lying between them. In germline, CDR1 is SNHLY, CDR2 FYNNEI. The CDR3 coding sequence is TGTGCCAGCAGGAGAGGGGGGGGCACTGAAGCTTTCTTT. The encoded protein is CASRRGGGTEAFF.

The V call is TRBV5-1, the J call TRBJ1-5; D perhaps matches TRBD1 (6 bases). Germline-derived CDR1 and CDR2 are SGHRS and YFSETQ. There are 14 residues in the CDR3. V was pared by 0 bases and J by 4 bases, with 8 bases between. The CDR3 DNA reads TGCGCCAGCAGCTTGGGACAGGTAAATCAGCCCCAGCATTTT. Protein: CASSLGQVNQPQHF.

This chain uses TRBV10-3 with TRBJ2-3, with a tentative D call TRBD1 (6 bases). This CDR3 has 16 amino acids. The germline CDR1 and CDR2 sequences are ENHRY and SYGVKD. V gave up 2 bases and J gave up 4 bases, with 16 bases separating them. This chain's CDR3 is CAISEGDTREADTQYF. The CDR3 DNA sequence: TGTGCCATCAGTGAGGGGGACACACGTGAGGCAGATACGCAGTATTTT.

V usage is TRBV5-1 and J usage is TRBJ2-4; D unresolved. This CDR3 region has 12 residues. CDR1 is SGHRS, CDR2 YFSETQ, per germline. The V end lost 3 bases, the J end lost 8 bases, and 9 bases lay between the germline ends. The CDR3 DNA is TGCGCCAGCAGCTCCGAAGGAGACATTCAGTACTTC. This translates into CASSSEGDIQYF.

The rearrangement links TRBV6-6 to TRBJ2-3; possibly TRBD1 for D (5 bases). There are 15 residues in the CDR3. V gave up 6 bases and J gave up 2 bases, with 15 bases separating them. In germline, CDR1 is MNHNY, CDR2 SVGAGI (reference sequence). CDR3 protein: CASSPKGRNTDTQYF. The CDR3 DNA is TGTGCCAGCAGCCCCAAGGGGCGGAACACAGATACGCAGTATTTT.

The chain uses TRBV24-1 and TRBJ2-7, with TRBD1 identical over 9 bases. V trimming: 5 bases; J trimming: 2 bases; junction bases outside the gene matches: 6. The CDR3 is made up of 15 amino acids. Germline lookup yields CDR1 KGHDR and CDR2 SFDVKD. CDR3 in DNA: TGTGCCACCAGTGCCTGGACAGGGGCGACCTACGAGCAGTACTTC. Its translation: CATSAWTGATYEQYF.

This chain uses TRBV12-3 or TRBV12-4 with TRBJ1-1; possible D gene TRBD1, 6 bases. The CDR3 spans 13 residues. The V and J ends lost 7 bases and 1 base respectively, with 10 bases between them. The CDR3 here is CASKEGGNTEAFF. Here the CDR3 DNA reads TGTGCCAGCAAAGAGGGGGGGAACACTGAAGCTTTCTTT.

The chain uses TRBV10-3 and TRBJ1-3; the D gene is possibly TRBD1 (6 bases). V gave up 8 bases and J gave up 4 bases, with 18 bases separating them. The CDR3 loop spans 15 amino acids. Germline-derived CDR1 and CDR2 are ENHRY and SYGVKD. In DNA, the CDR3 is TGTGCCATCCATGATCCAGGGGTAGGAGGAAACACCATATATTTT. This gives the protein CAIHDPGVGGNTIYF.

This clonotype was observed a few times. The V call is TRBV5-5, the J call TRBJ2-2; tentatively, D is TRBD1 (6 bases). V was pared by 3 bases and J by 2 bases, with 11 bases between. Germline V gene lookup returns CDR1 SGHKS and CDR2 YYEKEE (reference sequence). This CDR3 contains 15 residues. CDR3 DNA sequence: TGTGCCAGCAGCTCCGCAGGGGCCAACACCGGGGAGCTGTTTTTT. Translating gives CASSSAGANTGELFF.

The V and J genes are TRBV21-1 and TRBJ1-2; the D segment call TRBD1 is taken from the table without a DNA check. TRBV21-1 has pseudogene status. The CDR3 has 16 residues. CDR3 in DNA: TGTGCCAGCAGCAAAGGAGGGAGACAGCCTAACTATGGCTACACCTTC. Amino acids: CASSKGGRQPNYGYTF.

The chain uses TRBV28 and TRBJ1-2; D is unclear. The V and J ends lost 7 bases and 1 base respectively, with 10 bases between them. The CDR3 loop spans 13 amino acids. Germline loops: CDR1 MDHEN, CDR2 SYDVKM. CDR3 bases: TGTGCCAGCACTAAGGATTTTAACTATGGCTACACCTTC. This encodes CASTKDFNYGYTF.